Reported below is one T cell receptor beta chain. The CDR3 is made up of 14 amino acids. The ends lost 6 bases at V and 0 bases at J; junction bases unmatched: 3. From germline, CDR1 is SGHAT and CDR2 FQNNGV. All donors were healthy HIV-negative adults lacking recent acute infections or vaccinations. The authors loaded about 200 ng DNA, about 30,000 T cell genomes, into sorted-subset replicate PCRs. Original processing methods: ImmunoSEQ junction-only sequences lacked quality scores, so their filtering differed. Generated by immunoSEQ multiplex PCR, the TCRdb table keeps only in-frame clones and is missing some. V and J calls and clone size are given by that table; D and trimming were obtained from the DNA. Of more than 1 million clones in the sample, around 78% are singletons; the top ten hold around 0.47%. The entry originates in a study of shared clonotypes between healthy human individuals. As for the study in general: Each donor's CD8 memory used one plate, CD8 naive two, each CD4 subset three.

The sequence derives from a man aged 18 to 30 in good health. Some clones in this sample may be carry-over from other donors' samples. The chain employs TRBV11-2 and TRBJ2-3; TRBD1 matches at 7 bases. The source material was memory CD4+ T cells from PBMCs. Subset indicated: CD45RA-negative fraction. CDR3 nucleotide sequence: TGTGCCAGCAGAGAGGGACAGAGCACAGATACGCAGTATTTT. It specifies CASREGQSTDTQYF.